A single T cell receptor beta chain is shown here with its context. Assay: immunoSEQ multiplex PCR; the TCRdb copy retains only in-frame clones and omits some. Of about 120,000 clones listed, around 92% were seen once; the top ten hold under 0.7%. This sample was included in a study of control samples from healthy donors and cancer patients. Germline CDR1 is MRHNA and CDR2 is SNTAGT. V gave up 10 bases and J gave up 4 bases; unmatched junction bases: 7. The CDR3 runs to 13 residues. The sample taken for sequencing was PBMCs. The receptor was isolated from a man older than 75 with head and neck cancer. The chain has TRBV6-4 and TRBJ1-2, with 9 bases aligning to TRBD1. In nucleotides, the CDR3 is TGTGCCACCAGCGACAGGGGGGCCTATGGCTACACCTTC. Its translation is CATSDRGAYGYTF.